These T cell receptor beta chains were read from a single sample in a study of T-cell memory formation after mild COVID-19. One entry per CDR3 protein, called by TCRdb with MiXCR from the 5' RACE reads. The sample includes approximately 260,000 distinct CDR3 sequences, over 15% seen only once; the top ten take around 20%. Sequenced material: PBMCs or a T cell subset sorted from them (not recorded which). Receptors originate from a young man who had mild COVID-19 (a few samples of this study predate the infection). Cell type and time point are not known. Each CDR3 is given with its conserved first and last residue. D genes are given only for firm matches. Some rows mark clone size as missing; the rest say once, few, many or name a class of expanded clone.

TRBD1	TRBV5-1	few	TRBJ1-1	CASSAGQGSTEAFF	TGCGCCAGCAGCGCGGGACAGGGCTCAACTGAAGCTTTCTTT
.	TRBV7-3	.	TRBJ2-3	CASSLGVLTDTQYF	TGTGCCAGCAGCTTAGGGGTATTGACAGATACGCAGTATTTT
TRBD2	TRBV5-1	.	TRBJ2-5	CASSPWGGGQETQYF	TGCGCCAGCAGTCCTTGGGGCGGGGGCCAAGAGACCCAGTACTTC
TRBD2	TRBV4-1	few	TRBJ2-1	CASSQRGVEFF	TGCGCCAGCAGCCAGCGGGGGGTGGAGTTCTTC
TRBD2	TRBV11-2	many	TRBJ2-3	CASTLSGGAIDTQYF	TGTGCCAGCACCCTAAGCGGGGGGGCCATAGATACGCAGTATTTT
TRBD1	TRBV5-1	.	TRBJ2-4	CASSATGGVAKNIQYF	TGCGCCAGCAGCGCGACAGGGGGCGTCGCCAAAAACATTCAGTACTTC
.	TRBV6-2/TRBV6-3	few	TRBJ1-6	CASSETGTPFPLHF	TGTGCCAGCAGTGAAACCGGGACACCTTTCCCCCTCCACTTT
TRBD2	TRBV4-3	few	TRBJ2-3	CASSNSGGGDTQYF	TGCGCCAGCAGCAATAGCGGGGGAGGAGATACGCAGTATTTT
TRBD2	TRBV4-2	.	TRBJ2-5	CASSQETSGGETQYF	TGTGCCAGCAGCCAAGAGACTAGCGGGGGAGAGACCCAGTACTTC
.	TRBV18	.	TRBJ2-2	CASSPGTDSTGELFF	TGTGCCAGCTCACCCGGGACGGATTCCACCGGGGAGCTGTTTTTT
TRBD1	TRBV29-1	.	TRBJ1-3	CSAATGGSGNTIYF	TGCAGCGCCGCGACAGGGGGCTCCGGAAACACCATATATTTT
TRBD2	TRBV20-1	.	TRBJ2-5	CSARDTSGDQETQYF	TGCAGTGCTAGAGATACTAGCGGGGACCAAGAGACCCAGTACTTC
.	TRBV20-1	few	TRBJ2-2	CSAGTSNTGELFF	TGCAGTGCCGGGACATCGAACACCGGGGAGCTGTTTTTT
TRBD1	TRBV18	few	TRBJ1-1	CASSPRDRRETEAFF	TGTGCCAGCTCACCACGGGACAGAAGAGAAACTGAAGCTTTCTTT
.	TRBV5-1	.	TRBJ2-6	CASSLEGTSWGANVLTF	TGCGCCAGCAGCTTGGAGGGCACCTCTTGGGGGGCCAACGTCCTGACTTTC
TRBD1	TRBV30	.	TRBJ2-7	CALQGPTYEQYF	TGTGCCTTACAGGGGCCGACCTACGAGCAGTACTTC
.	TRBV29-1	many	TRBJ1-4	CSVARKINEKLFF	TGCAGCGTTGCACGGAAGATTAATGAAAAACTGTTTTTT
TRBD2	TRBV29-1	few	TRBJ2-1	CSVPPSGIYNEQFF	TGCAGCGTTCCCCCTAGCGGAATCTACAATGAGCAGTTCTTC
TRBD1	TRBV7-3	.	TRBJ2-7	CANLTGVSSYEQYF	TGTGCCAACCTGACAGGGGTTAGCTCCTACGAGCAGTACTTC
.	TRBV29-1	few	TRBJ1-1	CSGRGNTEAFF	TGCAGCGGTAGGGGGAACACTGAAGCTTTCTTT
.	TRBV27	.	TRBJ1-2	CASSSQGGYTF	TGTGCCAGCAGTTCACAGGGAGGCTACACCTTC
.	TRBV5-1	few	TRBJ1-2	CASSLRGGNGYTF	TGCGCCAGCAGCCTGAGGGGGGGCAATGGCTACACCTTC
.	TRBV4-1	many	TRBJ2-3	CASSQETSPSTDTQYF	TGCGCCAGCAGCCAAGAAACTAGCCCAAGCACAGATACGCAGTATTTT
.	TRBV10-3	.	TRBJ1-3	CAMSRGRSGNTIYF	TGTGCCATGAGCAGGGGACGGTCTGGAAACACCATATATTTT
TRBD2	TRBV7-2	many	TRBJ2-5	CASSLGAGSGETQYF	TGTGCCAGCAGCCTCGGAGCGGGGTCGGGAGAGACCCAGTACTTC
.	TRBV5-1	.	TRBJ1-1	CASSLTLSLEAFF	TGCGCCAGCAGCTTGACACTGAGCCTTGAAGCTTTCTTT
.	TRBV6-5	few	TRBJ2-5	CASTYGVLETQYF	TGTGCCAGCACCTATGGGGTTCTGGAGACCCAGTACTTC
.	TRBV12-3/TRBV12-4	.	TRBJ1-1	CASTVGGPNTEAFF	TGTGCCAGCACCGTCGGGGGCCCGAACACTGAAGCTTTCTTT
.	TRBV2	many	TRBJ2-3	CASSEPFTDTQYF	TGTGCCAGCAGTGAACCCTTCACGGATACGCAGTATTTT
TRBD2	TRBV11-2	.	TRBJ2-5	CASSLSSGRIQETQYF	TGTGCCAGCAGCTTATCTAGCGGGAGAATTCAAGAGACCCAGTACTTC
TRBD1	TRBV28	few	TRBJ1-6	CASSPETGGASPLHF	TGTGCCAGCAGTCCCGAGACAGGGGGGGCTTCACCCCTCCACTTT
.	TRBV5-4	few	TRBJ2-2	CASSFGGALTGELFF	TGTGCCAGCAGCTTTGGGGGGGCCTTGACCGGGGAGCTGTTTTTT
.	TRBV14	few	TRBJ1-1	CASSPSDRLYTEAFF	TGTGCCAGCAGCCCCTCTGACAGACTTTACACTGAAGCTTTCTTT
TRBD1	TRBV7-9	.	TRBJ1-2	CASSPGPRGQWDTF	TGTGCCAGCAGCCCAGGCCCCAGGGGGCAATGGGACACCTTC
.	TRBV28	.	TRBJ1-1	CASSVGVEAFF	TGTGCCAGCAGTGTCGGAGTTGAAGCTTTCTTT
.	TRBV4-3	few	TRBJ1-5	CASSQSDVGNQPQHF	TGCGCCAGCAGCCAATCTGACGTCGGCAATCAGCCCCAGCATTTT
.	TRBV6-6	few	TRBJ1-3	CASTPESGNTIYF	TGTGCCAGCACCCCAGAATCTGGAAACACCATATATTTT
.	TRBV7-9	few	TRBJ2-1	CASSLVQIQGYNEQFF	TGTGCCAGCAGCTTAGTTCAGATTCAAGGATACAATGAGCAGTTCTTC
.	TRBV20-1	.	TRBJ1-5	CSAGLKRNQPQHF	TGCAGTGCTGGACTAAAGAGAAATCAGCCCCAGCATTTT
.	TRBV10-3	.	TRBJ1-5	CAIRDSSNQPQHF	TGTGCCATCAGGGACAGTAGCAATCAGCCCCAGCATTTT
.	TRBV10-3	.	TRBJ1-2	CAISEDSYGYTF	TGTGCCATCAGTGAGGACAGCTATGGCTACACCTTC
.	TRBV12-3/TRBV12-4	many	TRBJ1-1	CASRRGQSYTEAFF	TGTGCCAGCAGACGTGGACAGAGTTACACTGAAGCTTTCTTT
.	TRBV4-3	few	TRBJ1-1	CASSQEMEGSAFF	TGCGCCAGCAGCCAAGAGATGGAGGGCTCGGCTTTCTTT
.	TRBV28	.	TRBJ1-5	CASSLPGGFVQPQHF	TGTGCCAGCAGTTTGCCCGGGGGTTTCGTCCAGCCCCAGCATTTT
TRBD1	TRBV6-1	.	TRBJ1-2	CASSEGDSVSYGYTF	TGTGCCAGCAGTGAAGGGGACAGCGTAAGCTATGGCTACACCTTC
TRBD2	TRBV15	.	TRBJ2-5	CATSRSPGGAQETQYF	TGTGCCACCAGCAGATCTCCCGGGGGGGCCCAAGAGACCCAGTACTTC
TRBD2	TRBV9	few	TRBJ2-1	CASSVALAGNEQFF	TGTGCCAGCAGCGTAGCTCTAGCGGGGAATGAGCAGTTCTTC
TRBD1	TRBV5-1	.	TRBJ2-3	CASSLGDRGPDTQYF	TGCGCCAGCAGCTTAGGGGACAGGGGACCAGATACGCAGTATTTT
.	TRBV20-1	few	TRBJ2-3	CSARGPTSSTDTQYF	TGCAGTGCTAGAGGGCCGACTTCTAGCACAGATACGCAGTATTTT
.	TRBV7-9	.	TRBJ1-2	CASSLAAQDRWYGYTF	TGTGCCAGCAGCTTAGCGGCGCAGGACCGTTGGTATGGCTACACCTTC
.	TRBV7-9	.	TRBJ1-1	CASSMSTPNTEAFF	TGTGCCAGCAGCATGTCTACGCCCAACACTGAAGCTTTCTTT
TRBD1	TRBV7-3	few	TRBJ2-5	CASSNTGGSETQYF	TGTGCCAGCAGCAACACAGGGGGCTCAGAGACCCAGTACTTC
.	TRBV4-2	many	TRBJ2-2	CAFGGQPDGELFF	TGTGCTTTCGGCGGCCAGCCGGACGGGGAGCTGTTTTTT
TRBD1	TRBV12-3/TRBV12-4	.	TRBJ1-1	CASSGQGMNTEAFF	TGTGCCAGCAGCGGACAGGGCATGAACACTGAAGCTTTCTTT
.	TRBV2	.	TRBJ1-5	CASSENQSNQPQHF	TGTGCCAGCAGCGAAAATCAGAGCAATCAGCCCCAGCATTTT